One and the same sample provided the 27 T cell receptor beta chains below, sequenced in a study of response to subunit inactivated influenza vaccine. TCRdb used MiXCR to reprocess the RT-PCR reads, holding one entry per CDR3 protein. The sample has hundreds of thousands of distinct CDR3 sequences, approximately 15% seen once. Sequencing used PBMCs from blood, obtained 11 to 12 days after vaccination. The receptors stem from a man between 50 and 59 years old who received an inactivated influenza vaccine.

The rearrangement uses TRBV29-1 and TRBJ2-1, with 7 bases matching TRBD2. Trimming took 4 bases from V and 3 from J; bases not matched to a gene: 9. This CDR3 spans 15 amino acids. Germline V lookup: CDR1 SQVTM, CDR2 ANQGSEA. The CDR3 spells CSVGVGGLVYNEQFF. The CDR3 DNA follows: TGCAGCGTTGGGGTGGGAGGGTTAGTCTACAATGAGCAGTTCTTC.

This chain joins TRBV10-3 and TRBJ2-3, with 7 positions matching TRBD2. Unmatched junction bases numbered 10, after V lost 4 bases and J lost 6 bases. The CDR3 loop spans 15 amino acids. Germline CDR1 is ENHRY and CDR2 is SYGVKD. The CDR3 nucleotides are TGTGCCATCAGTGCGACTGGCGGGAGAGCTGATACGCAGTATTTT. Protein product: CAISATGGRADTQYF.

J is TRBJ2-5 and V is TRBV10-3; 10 nucleotides agree with TRBD2. V was clipped by 5 bases and J by 1 base; unmatched bases: 4. CDR3 length: 15 amino acids. Germline V gene lookup returns CDR1 ENHRY and CDR2 SYGVKD. For the CDR3, the DNA is TGTGCCATCAGTTGGACTAGCGGAGTCCAAGAGACCCAGTACTTC. It encodes CAISWTSGVQETQYF.

The chain couples TRBV30 to TRBJ2-7; D remains ambiguous. There are 11 residues in the CDR3. CDR1 is GTSNPN and CDR2 is SVGIG in the germline V gene (reference sequence). Trimming cost V 0 bases and J 4 bases, with 4 bases left between them. The CDR3: CAWSVRYEQYF. The CDR3 region has the DNA TGTGCCTGGAGTGTAAGATACGAGCAGTACTTC.

Ten or more counts support this clonotype. This rearrangement joins TRBV7-9 to TRBJ1-1, with D unclear. This CDR3 is 11 amino acids long. CDR1 is SEHNR, CDR2 FQNEAQ, per germline (reference sequence). Trimming removed 5 bases from V and 3 bases from J, with 4 bases in between. The CDR3 reads CASSPDTEAFF. CDR3 coding DNA: TGTGCCAGCAGCCCGGACACTGAAGCTTTCTTT.

The table lists this clonotype with a few counts. This chain links TRBV15 with TRBJ2-5; TRBD1 is a possible D gene (7 bases). The germline gives CDR1 LNHNV, CDR2 YYDKDF (reference sequence). The ends were cut back, 8 bases at V and 5 bases at J, with 15 bases in the middle. This CDR3 is built from 13 residues. Written as DNA, the CDR3 is TGTGCCACCGCCTTACAGGGGAGGGAGACCCAGTACTTC. This translates into CATALQGRETQYF.

In nucleotides, the CDR3 is TGTGCCAGCAGTGCGGGTAGATACACAGATACGCAGTATTTT. This sequence encodes CASSAGRYTDTQYF. V usage is TRBV25-1 and J usage is TRBJ2-3, with D uncertain. Deletions cut 4 bases from V and 2 bases from J, with 10 bases between. Germline CDR1 reads MGHDK; CDR2 reads SYGVNS. The CDR3 contains 14 residues. Full variable domain (remainder filled in from reference TRBV25-1 and TRBJ2-3): EADIYQTPRYLVIGTGKKITLECSQTMGHDKMYWYQQDPGMELHLIHYSYGVNSTEKGDLSSESTVSRIRTEHFPLTLESARPSHTSQYLCASSAGRYTDTQYFGPGTRLTVL.

This clonotype was observed a handful of times. V and J are TRBV28 and TRBJ2-2; possibly TRBD2 for D (7 bases). This CDR3 contains 16 residues. The germline CDR1 and CDR2 sequences are MDHEN and SYDVKM. V lost 3 bases to trimming and J lost 4 bases, with 15 bases between them. The CDR3 bases are TGTGCCAGCAGTTTTTCGTCGCGGGGGCGCACCGGGGAGCTGTTTTTT. Translated, it gives CASSFSSRGRTGELFF.

This chain links TRBV4-3 with TRBJ2-3; D might be TRBD1 or TRBD2, each matching 6 bases. V was trimmed by 0 bases and J by 10 bases, leaving 11 bases between them. The germline CDR1 and CDR2 sequences are LGHNA and YSLEER. The CDR3 is made up of 13 amino acids. The CDR3 loop reads CASSQERGRAQYF. Here the CDR3 DNA reads TGCGCCAGCAGCCAAGAACGGGGGCGGGCGCAGTATTTT.

V and J are TRBV5-6 and TRBJ1-5; no reliable D call. There are 14 residues in the CDR3. From germline, CDR1 is SGHDT and CDR2 YYEEEE. Trimming shortened V by 0 bases and J by 1 base, and 5 bases separated the two germline ends. CDR3: CASSLDRSNQPQHF. The CDR3 nucleotides are TGTGCCAGCAGCTTGGACAGAAGCAATCAGCCCCAGCATTTT.

The table lists this clonotype with a few counts. This chain uses TRBV4-1 with TRBJ1-2; D might be TRBD1 (5 bases). Per germline, CDR1 MGHRA and CDR2 YSYEKL. The V and J ends lost 3 bases and 2 bases respectively, with 13 bases between them. The CDR3 is 15 amino acids. The CDR3 here is CASSQETAVNYGYTF. In nucleotides, the CDR3 is TGCGCCAGCAGCCAGGAGACAGCGGTGAACTATGGCTACACCTTC.

This clonotype was seen a handful of times. The rearrangement links TRBV29-1 to TRBJ2-3, with 8 bases that match TRBD1. Trimming took 4 bases from V and 1 from J; bases not matched to a gene: 4. The V gene's germline CDR1 is SQVTM and CDR2 ANQGSEA. The CDR3 extends over 14 amino acids. CDR3 region: CSVGQGTRTDTQYF. CDR3 coding DNA: TGCAGCGTTGGACAGGGGACCCGCACAGATACGCAGTATTTT.

The rearrangement links TRBV9 to TRBJ2-1; D gene uncertain. CDR3 length: 14 amino acids. CDR1 is SGDLS, CDR2 YYNGEE, per germline. The V end lost 4 bases, the J end lost 8 bases, and 16 bases lay between the germline ends. The CDR3 bases are TGTGCCAGCAGCCCAGAGGTGGCGACGCATGAGCAGTTCTTC. Translation: CASSPEVATHEQFF.

V usage is TRBV5-1 and J usage is TRBJ2-1; D remains ambiguous. The CDR3 spans 17 residues. Germline CDR1 reads SGHRS; CDR2 reads YFSETQ. The V and J ends lost 0 bases and 0 bases respectively, with 13 bases between them. The CDR3 loop is CASSLASSQSSYNEQFF. DNA of the CDR3: TGCGCCAGCAGCTTGGCCTCCAGTCAGAGCTCCTACAATGAGCAGTTCTTC. Together with reference TRBV5-1 and TRBJ2-1, the CDR3 gives the full variable domain: KAGVTQTPRYLIKTRGQQVTLSCSPISGHRSVSWYQQTPGQGLQFLFEYFSETQRNKGNFPGRFSGRQFSNSRSEMNVSTLELGDSALYLCASSLASSQSSYNEQFFGPGTRLTVL.

The CDR3 DNA reads TGTGCCAGCAGCCCCTCGGGACAGCGCACAGATACGCAGTATTTT. It specifies CASSPSGQRTDTQYF. The V and J genes are TRBV3-1 and TRBJ2-3; TRBD1 agrees at 7 bases. Germline trimming cut 4 bases from V and 1 base from J; bases unmatched to any gene: 5. Looked up from germline, CDR1 is LGHDT and CDR2 is YNNKEL (reference sequence). CDR3 size: 15 residues.

V and J are TRBV20-1 and TRBJ1-4; unclear D gene. Germline CDR1 reads DFQATT; CDR2 reads SNEGSKA (reference sequence). The CDR3 length is 13 residues. V lost 1 base, J lost 7 bases, and 10 bases lay in between. CDR3 DNA sequence: TGCAGTGCTAGAGTTCAGGCAGGTGAAAAACTGTTTTTT. Its translation is CSARVQAGEKLFF.

This clonotype has just a few counts. The CDR3 coding sequence is TGCGCCAGCAGCCAAGTGCCTAGCGGGGGTATGAAGGAGACCCAGTACTTC. Its translation: CASSQVPSGGMKETQYF. The gene calls are TRBV4-1 and TRBJ2-5, with 10 positions matching TRBD2. The trim removed 1 base at V and 5 bases at J, leaving 10 bases unmatched. The V gene's germline CDR1 is MGHRA and CDR2 YSYEKL. This CDR3 comprises 17 residues.

The J gene is TRBJ2-4, the V gene TRBV20-1, with D maybe TRBD2 (6 bases). CDR1 is DFQATT and CDR2 is SNEGSKA in the germline V gene (reference sequence). With 0 bases removed from V and 1 base from J, the gap between germline ends came to 16 bases. The CDR3 contains 17 residues. DNA of the CDR3: TGCAGTGCTAGAGATTTGTTGCGGGGTGGGGCCAAAAACATTCAGTACTTC. It specifies CSARDLLRGGAKNIQYF.

This rearrangement joins TRBV12-3 or TRBV12-4 to TRBJ1-6; perhaps TRBD1 as D (5 bases). Trimming left V 3 bases short and J 12 bases short, with 9 bases between. There are 12 residues in the CDR3. This CDR3 reads CASSFPGRPLHF. CDR3 nucleotide sequence: TGTGCCAGCAGTTTTCCGGGGCGACCCCTCCACTTT.

At least ten counts were recorded for this clonotype. The rearrangement links TRBV29-1 to TRBJ1-3; D unresolved. Trimming took 3 bases from V and 0 from J, leaving 9 bases between them. The germline gives CDR1 SQVTM, CDR2 ANQGSEA. CDR3 length equals 14 residues. The CDR3 protein is CSVEAVLSGNTIYF. For the CDR3, the DNA is TGCAGCGTTGAGGCGGTTCTCTCTGGAAACACCATATATTTT.

This clonotype was seen at least ten times. The J gene is TRBJ2-1, the V gene TRBV6-1; 10 bases align to TRBD2. The CDR3 runs to 13 residues. J lost 4 bases, V lost 10 bases, and 4 bases had no gene match. Germline V gene sequence: CDR1 MNHNS, CDR2 SASEGT. The CDR3 sequence: CATGLAEYNEQFF. The DNA for the CDR3 is TGTGCCACCGGACTAGCGGAGTACAATGAGCAGTTCTTC.

This clonotype was seen only a few times. CDR3 sequence reads: CSVQRDTNTGELFF. The DNA for the CDR3 is TGCAGCGTCCAGCGGGACACGAACACCGGGGAGCTGTTTTTT. This chain uses TRBV29-1 with TRBJ2-2; possibly TRBD2 for D (7 bases). This CDR3 contains 14 residues. Trimming removed 6 bases from V and 0 bases from J, with 11 bases in between. CDR1 is SQVTM and CDR2 is ANQGSEA in the germline V gene.

The sample holds a few counts of this clonotype. The chain has TRBV12-3 or TRBV12-4 and TRBJ2-7, with 12 bases matching TRBD1. Trimming removed 3 bases from V and 8 bases from J; junction bases left unmatched: 5. This CDR3 contains 14 residues. Written as DNA, the CDR3 is TGTGCCAGCAGTTTTTCGGGACAGGGGGCTAAGCAGTACTTC. Its translation is CASSFSGQGAKQYF.

V and J are TRBV7-2 and TRBJ1-2; TRBD1 might be the D (6 bases). There are 15 residues in the CDR3. Germline assignment: CDR1 SGHTA and CDR2 FQGNSA. Trimming left V 5 bases short and J 6 bases short, with 19 bases between. The CDR3: CASSRYSGAENGYTF. The CDR3 nucleotides are TGTGCCAGCAGCCGCTACTCAGGGGCCGAAAATGGCTACACCTTC.

The rearrangement joins TRBV19 to TRBJ2-1; D tentatively reads TRBD1 or TRBD2 (5 bases each). The CDR3 is made up of 16 amino acids. Trimming took off 7 bases at V and 3 bases at J, with 19 bases between the two ends. Germline values: CDR1 LNHDA, CDR2 SQIVND (reference sequence). CDR3 amino acids: CASTTIPGTNYNEQFF. In nucleotides, the CDR3 is TGTGCCAGTACCACCATCCCGGGGACCAACTACAATGAGCAGTTCTTC. The whole variable domain, remainder taken from reference TRBV19 and TRBJ2-1, is DGGITQSPKYLFRKEGQNVTLSCEQNLNHDAMYWYRQDPGQGLRLIYYSQIVNDFQKGDIAEGYSVSREKKESFPLTVTSAQKNPTAFYLCASTTIPGTNYNEQFFGPGTRLTVL.

The rearrangement links TRBV5-4 to TRBJ2-7; no reliable D call. Trimming removed 0 bases at V and 5 bases at J, with 9 bases between. This CDR3 spans 13 amino acids. CDR1 is SGHNT and CDR2 is YYREEE in the germline V gene (reference sequence). DNA for the CDR3: TGTGCCAGCAGCTTGGTAGGTGATAACGAGCAGTACTTC. It is translated as CASSLVGDNEQYF. Based on the CDR3 plus reference TRBV5-4 and TRBJ2-7, the full variable domain is ETGVTQSPTHLIKTRGQQVTLRCSSQSGHNTVSWYQQALGQGPQFIFQYYREEENGRGNFPPRFSGLQFPNYSSELNVNALELDDSALYLCASSLVGDNEQYFGPGTRLTVT.

The V and J genes are TRBV6-1 and TRBJ2-1; a possible D gene is TRBD1 (6 bases). The germline V gene encodes CDR1 MNHNS and CDR2 SASEGT. V lost 6 bases, J lost 5 bases, and 14 bases lay in between. The CDR3 contains 14 residues. The CDR3 DNA is TGTGCCAGCAGAACAGGGTCCAGCGACAATGAGCAGTTCTTC. Amino acid sequence: CASRTGSSDNEQFF.